The 28 T cell receptor beta chains reported below all come from one sample, sequenced in a study of shared clonotypes between healthy human individuals. It was CD45RO-negative cells, positively selected for CCR7, that made up naive CD8 cells, with terminally differentiated effector memory CD45RA+ cells excluded. Here immunoSEQ multiplex PCR was the method, and the copy in TCRdb shows in-frame clones only, minus some. The sample has about 870,000 clones; 80% to 95% are singletons. The specimen was naive CD8+ T cells sorted from blood. The receptor source for this set is a man under 40 in good health.

This rearrangement joins TRBV11-2 to TRBJ1-4, with D perhaps matching TRBD1 (5 bases). CDR1 and CDR2 (germline): SGHAT, FQNNGV. The CDR3 extends over 15 amino acids. V shed 1 base and J shed 7 bases, with 13 bases lying between them. CDR3 sequence (DNA): TGTGCCAGCAGCTTAGCTGGGATCGGGGCTGAAAAACTGTTTTTT. Translating gives CASSLAGIGAEKLFF.

The chain uses TRBV27 and TRBJ1-4; 7 nucleotides match TRBD1. The length of the CDR3 is 14 residues. V lost 3 bases, J lost 6 bases, and 4 bases stayed unmatched. Germline loops: CDR1 MNHEY, CDR2 SMNVEV (reference sequence). The CDR3 DNA sequence: TGTGCCAGCAGTTTGACAGGGTCCCATGAAAAACTGTTTTTT. Protein product: CASSLTGSHEKLFF.

There are a few counts of this clone. V usage is TRBV21-1 and J usage is TRBJ1-2. TRBV21-1 corresponds to a pseudogene. The CDR3 is 11 residues long. The CDR3: CAHTGEYGYTF. DNA for the CDR3: TGTGCCCACACCGGGGAGTATGGCTACACCTTC.

This clone was seen once. The chain has TRBV28 and TRBJ1-2; D not resolved. The CDR3 is 20 residues long. Germline V gene sequence: CDR1 MDHEN, CDR2 SYDVKM. V was pared by 2 bases and J by 4 bases, with 29 bases between. The CDR3 DNA is TGTGCCAGCAGTTTAAATGGGGATCTTTACGCATGGTCAGGACTCTATGGCTACACCTTC. It translates to CASSLNGDLYAWSGLYGYTF.

V gene TRBV5-1 combines with J gene TRBJ2-1; 9 positions match TRBD2. CDR3 size: 17 residues. Germline V gene lookup returns CDR1 SGHRS and CDR2 YFSETQ. The J segment lost 8 bases and the V segment lost 4 bases, leaving 16 bases of the junction unmatched. Here the CDR3 reads CASSMRSSGTLSDEQFF. In DNA, the CDR3 is TGCGCCAGCAGCATGAGGTCTAGCGGGACCTTATCCGATGAGCAGTTCTTC.

The gene calls are TRBV20-1 and TRBJ2-1; D not resolved. The germline V gene encodes CDR1 DFQATT and CDR2 SNEGSKA (reference sequence). With 3 bases removed from V and 5 bases from J, the gap between germline ends came to 5 bases. The CDR3 is 11 amino acids. CDR3 nucleotides: TGCAGTGCTAGTCAGAACAATGAGCAGTTCTTC. As protein: CSASQNNEQFF.

This chain connects TRBV7-9 to TRBJ2-7; D not resolved. This CDR3 is 14 amino acids long. Per the germline V gene, CDR1 is SEHNR and CDR2 is FQNEAQ (reference sequence). V was pared by 1 base and J by 2 bases, with 9 bases between. The CDR3 is CASSLDAQPYEQYF. CDR3 DNA: TGTGCCAGCAGCTTAGATGCACAGCCCTACGAGCAGTACTTC.

The V call is TRBV27, the J call TRBJ1-5; unclear D gene. The CDR3 is 13 residues long. Deletions cut 4 bases from V and 5 bases from J, with 9 bases between. CDR1 and CDR2 from the germline V gene are MNHEY and SMNVEV (reference sequence). Here the CDR3 reads CASSWNSDQPQHF. CDR3 DNA: TGTGCCAGCAGTTGGAACTCGGATCAGCCCCAGCATTTT.

The chain carries TRBV11-2 and TRBJ2-1, with TRBD2 matching 13 bases. The CDR3 runs 15 residues. V lost 5 bases to trimming and J lost 5 bases; unmatched junction nucleotides: 3. Germline values: CDR1 SGHAT, CDR2 FQNNGV. The CDR3 DNA follows: TGTGCCAGCAGCGTAGGGACTAGCGGGAACAATGAGCAGTTCTTC. Protein product: CASSVGTSGNNEQFF.

This chain links TRBV15 with TRBJ2-2, with D possibly being TRBD2 (5 bases). The CDR3 runs 12 residues. V was trimmed by 3 bases and J by 6 bases, leaving 5 bases between them. CDR1 and CDR2 from the germline V gene are LNHNV and YYDKDF (reference sequence). CDR3 nucleotide sequence: TGTGCCACCAGCAGGGAGGCCGGGGAGCTGTTTTTT. This gives the protein CATSREAGELFF. Full variable domain (missing parts from reference TRBV15 and TRBJ2-2): DAMVIQNPRYQVTQFGKPVTLSCSQTLNHNVMYWYQQKSSQAPKLLFHYYDKDFNNEADTPDNFQSRRPNTSFCFLDIRSPGLGDTAMYLCATSREAGELFFGEGSRLTVL.

Worth noting for this clone: A much bigger clone sits one base away, suggesting this may be a read error. Other nucleotide sequences from this sample produce the same CDR3. The chain couples TRBV27 to TRBJ2-2, with TRBD2 matching over 8 bases. Germline CDR1 MNHEY, CDR2 SMNVEV (reference sequence). V dropped 2 bases and J dropped 7; count of bases not matched to a gene: 3. The CDR3 consists of 14 residues. The CDR3, as DNA: TGTGCCAGCAGTTTAGGACTAGCTGTCGGGGAGCTGTTTTTT. It encodes CASSLGLAVGELFF.

This chain uses TRBV27 with TRBJ1-1, with a possible D match to TRBD1 (5 bases). The V gene's germline CDR1 is MNHEY and CDR2 SMNVEV (reference sequence). V lost 2 bases to trimming and J lost 3 bases, with 13 bases between them. The CDR3 extends over 15 amino acids. This chain's CDR3 is CASSLRGHGDTEAFF. The CDR3 bases are TGTGCCAGCAGTTTAAGGGGTCATGGAGACACTGAAGCTTTCTTT.

This chain joins TRBV11-2 and TRBJ2-2; D is perhaps TRBD2 (5 bases). Deletions cut 0 bases from V and 7 bases from J, with 15 bases between. The CDR3 runs 16 residues. Germline-derived CDR1 and CDR2 are SGHAT and FQNNGV. The CDR3 sequence is CASSLDPQLVLGELFF. Here the CDR3 DNA reads TGTGCCAGCAGCTTAGATCCCCAACTAGTACTCGGGGAGCTGTTTTTT.

V and J are TRBV27 and TRBJ1-1; D is uncertain. Germline lookup yields CDR1 MNHEY and CDR2 SMNVEV (reference sequence). Trimming pared 10 bases from V and 10 bases from J, leaving 16 bases between. The CDR3 is 11 amino acids. The CDR3: CATRVESVAFF. The CDR3 region has the DNA TGTGCCACCCGAGTAGAGAGCGTAGCTTTCTTT.

The rearrangement links TRBV7-3 to TRBJ2-6; D is unclear. Germline V gene sequence: CDR1 SGHTA, CDR2 FQGTGA. Trimming shortened V by 1 base and J by 2 bases, and 9 bases separated the two germline ends. CDR3 length equals 16 residues. The CDR3 loop reads CASSLNVRAGANVLTF. The CDR3 DNA is TGTGCCAGCAGCTTAAATGTCCGGGCTGGGGCCAACGTCCTGACTTTC.

The count of this clone is one. The chain uses TRBV6-1 and TRBJ1-1, with D maybe TRBD1 (5 bases). V lost 2 bases to trimming and J lost 2 bases, with 24 bases between them. CDR1 and CDR2 from the germline V gene are MNHNS and SASEGT. The CDR3 spans 19 residues. The CDR3 loop is CASSEWKSRVVRGNTEAFF. For the CDR3, the DNA is TGTGCCAGCAGTGAATGGAAAAGCCGGGTGGTGAGGGGCAACACTGAAGCTTTCTTT.

Comment on this clone: Other DNA sequences of this sample code for an identical CDR3. The V gene is TRBV27, the J gene TRBJ2-7; 8 bases map to TRBD2. Germline CDR1 is MNHEY and CDR2 is SMNVEV (reference sequence). Trimming cost V 3 bases and J 4 bases; bases outside gene matches: 2. The CDR3 totals 13 residues. The CDR3 bases are TGTGCCAGCAGTTTGGGACTAGGGTACGAGCAGTACTTC. It codes for CASSLGLGYEQYF.

J is TRBJ1-1 and V is TRBV5-8; TRBD1 matches 10 bases. V shed 2 bases and J 1 base; nucleotides not matched to a gene: 2. The CDR3 is 15 residues long. Germline V CDR1 and CDR2: SGHTS, YDEGEE. Here the CDR3 reads CASSLRTGGNTEAFF. CDR3 coding DNA: TGTGCCAGCAGCTTAAGGACAGGGGGGAACACTGAAGCTTTCTTT.

V usage is TRBV28 and J usage is TRBJ1-5; no firm D call. Germline V lookup: CDR1 MDHEN, CDR2 SYDVKM. CDR3 length: 11 amino acids. V lost 3 bases to trimming and J lost 14 bases, with 11 bases between them. Written as DNA, the CDR3 is TGTGCCAGCAGTTTCGAGAGGGTTAAGCATTTT. It codes for CASSFERVKHF.

The V gene is TRBV9, the J gene TRBJ2-7, with D unclear. Trimming took 3 bases from V and 0 from J, leaving 13 bases between them. The CDR3 has 15 residues. In germline, CDR1 is SGDLS, CDR2 YYNGEE. CDR3 sequence reads: CASSASGRPSYEQYF. CDR3 coding DNA: TGTGCCAGCAGCGCTTCAGGCAGGCCCTCCTACGAGCAGTACTTC.

The chain carries TRBV15 and TRBJ2-5; D is unresolved. This CDR3 has 16 amino acids. Germline V gene data show CDR1 as LNHNV and CDR2 as YYDKDF (reference sequence). With 1 base removed from V and 4 bases from J, the gap between germline ends came to 16 bases. CDR3 protein: CATSRAAENFAETQYF. CDR3 DNA sequence: TGTGCCACCAGCAGAGCGGCGGAAAACTTTGCAGAGACCCAGTACTTC.

V is TRBV4-3 and J is TRBJ2-7; D is undetermined. Germline V gene sequence: CDR1 LGHNA, CDR2 YSLEER. The CDR3 totals 14 residues. Trimming left V 0 bases short and J 1 base short, with 7 bases between. CDR3 residues: CASSQDEVSYEQYF. CDR3 sequence (DNA): TGCGCCAGCAGCCAAGATGAGGTATCCTACGAGCAGTACTTC.

The chain joins TRBV28 to TRBJ1-1, with a possible D match to TRBD1 (5 bases). The V gene lost 4 bases and the J gene lost 1 base, with 13 bases spanning the gap. Looked up from germline, CDR1 is MDHEN and CDR2 is SYDVKM. The length of the CDR3 is 15 residues. The CDR3 here is CASSSKGTPNTEAFF. The CDR3 nucleotides are TGTGCCAGCAGTTCAAAGGGGACCCCGAACACTGAAGCTTTCTTT.

V is TRBV10-3 and J is TRBJ1-1; D unclear. The CDR3 is 13 residues long. The germline V and J ends were trimmed by 4 bases and 0 bases, with 6 bases remaining between them. Germline V gives CDR1 ENHRY, CDR2 SYGVKD. The CDR3 nucleotides are TGTGCCATCAGTGGGGGAATGAACACTGAAGCTTTCTTT. Residues: CAISGGMNTEAFF.

The chain couples TRBV25-1 to TRBJ1-1; the D is unclear. The V gene lost 3 bases and the J gene lost 0 bases, with 5 bases spanning the gap. Germline lookup yields CDR1 MGHDK and CDR2 SYGVNS. CDR3 length: 13 residues. The CDR3 region has the DNA TGTGCCAGCAGTGACAGCCTGAACACTGAAGCTTTCTTT. It encodes CASSDSLNTEAFF.

The rearrangement uses TRBV7-2 and TRBJ2-7; D is ambiguous. The germline V gene encodes CDR1 SGHTA and CDR2 FQGNSA. This CDR3 is built from 12 residues. V was shortened by 5 bases and J by 6 bases, with 11 bases between the two germline ends. DNA of the CDR3: TGTGCCAGCAGCCCCAATCTAGTCGAGCAGTACTTC. Its translation: CASSPNLVEQYF.

This clone occurred a few times. J is TRBJ2-2 and V is TRBV19; D is unclear. The germline CDR1 and CDR2 sequences are LNHDA and SQIVND (reference sequence). The length of the CDR3 is 13 residues. V was cut by 2 bases and J by 7 bases, with 8 bases left in between. Written as DNA, the CDR3 is TGTGCCAGTAGTATATTCGGCGGCGGGGAGCTGTTTTTT. This gives the protein CASSIFGGGELFF.

The chain couples TRBV27 to TRBJ2-1, with a possible D match to TRBD1 (6 bases). Germline V gene sequence: CDR1 MNHEY, CDR2 SMNVEV (reference sequence). Trimming removed 8 bases at V and 2 bases at J, with 7 bases between. The CDR3 contains 12 residues. The CDR3 here is CASGDTYNEQFF. In DNA, the CDR3 is TGTGCCAGCGGGGACACCTACAATGAGCAGTTCTTC.